Sequencing of this T cell receptor (beta chain) was carried out in a study of blood T cell repertoires in COVID-19. On the study more broadly: Italy, Spain and the United States were the sources of the convalescent and acute COVID-19 samples. T cells, B-cell-depleted T cells, or PBMCs supplied cDNA or gDNA.

This CDR3 is built from 13 residues. CDR1 and CDR2 (germline): SGHRS, YFSETQ. Trimming removed 5 bases from V and 8 bases from J; junction bases left unmatched: 6. Sequenced by immunoSEQ multiplex PCR; TCRdb stores in-frame clones only, minus some. The sample includes tens of thousands of clones, roughly 84% seen only once; the top ten take roughly 1.5%. Material: peripheral blood. This chain uses TRBV5-1 with TRBJ2-1, with TRBD1 matching 8 bases. This TCR was sampled from a man between 50 and 59 years old with acute or convalescent COVID-19. CDR3 in DNA: TGCGCCAGCAGGCGACTCAGGGGGCATGAGCAGTTCTTC. It encodes CASRRLRGHEQFF.